These 21 T cell receptor beta chains originate from one sample sequenced in a study of T cells in Graves' hyperthyroidism and ophthalmopathy. Amplified TCR beta CDR3 regions came from RNA transcripts. The TCR CDR3 first-round RT-PCR relied on the HTBI primer set. TCRdb used MiXCR to reprocess the multiplex PCR reads, holding one entry per CDR3 protein. The table has some 770,000 distinct CDR3 sequences, over 15% seen once; the top ten hold around 7.7%. The source material was blood. The receptors were sampled from a man aged 18 to 29 with Graves' hyperthyroidism.

This clonotype was detected a few times. The V gene is TRBV19, the J gene TRBJ2-7; D may be TRBD1 (5 bases). V lost 3 bases and J 2 bases, leaving 8 bases between the germline ends. The CDR3 loop spans 13 amino acids. CDR1 is LNHDA and CDR2 is SQIVND in the germline V gene (reference sequence). This CDR3 is CASSIDSTYEQYF. The CDR3 DNA reads as TGTGCCAGTAGTATCGACAGTACCTACGAGCAGTACTTC.

This clonotype has a count of ten or more. The rearrangement uses TRBV18 and TRBJ2-3; D gene uncertain. V lost 4 bases and J lost 5, with 13 bases in between. This CDR3 is 14 amino acids long. The germline CDR1 and CDR2 sequences are KGHSH and LQKENI. The CDR3 DNA is TGTGCCAGCTCACAAAATGGCGGAAAAGATACGCAGTATTTT. This sequence encodes CASSQNGGKDTQYF. Using reference TRBV18 and TRBJ2-3 for the parts outside the CDR3, the full variable domain is NAGVMQNPRHLVRRRGQEARLRCSPMKGHSHVYWYRQLPEEGLKFMVYLQKENIIDESGMPKERFSAEFPKEGPSILRIQQVVRGDSAAYFCASSQNGGKDTQYFGPGTRLTVL.

This sequence joins TRBV5-8 and TRBJ1-3; D ambiguous. V lost 4 bases and J lost 4, with 6 bases in between. The germline V gene has CDR1 SGHTS and CDR2 YDEGEE. The CDR3 length is 12 residues. The CDR3 region is CASSRYGNTIYF. For the CDR3, the DNA is TGTGCCAGCAGCCGATACGGAAACACCATATATTTT.

The CDR3 protein is CSASRAVNTGELFF. The DNA of the CDR3 is TGCAGTGCCAGCCGGGCGGTGAACACCGGGGAGCTGTTTTTT. This rearrangement joins TRBV20-1 to TRBJ2-2; D unclear. Germline lookup yields CDR1 DFQATT and CDR2 SNEGSKA (reference sequence). The CDR3 extends over 14 amino acids. V dropped 6 bases and J dropped 1 base, with 12 bases sitting between them.

This rearrangement joins TRBV29-1 to TRBJ2-7; D might be TRBD2 (5 bases). CDR3 length: 13 amino acids. Germline assignment: CDR1 SQVTM and CDR2 ANQGSEA. V gave up 4 bases and J gave up 7 bases, with 17 bases separating them. The CDR3 DNA reads TGCAGCGTTGTTACGGCGGAGACGGGGGAGCAGTACTTC. Protein: CSVVTAETGEQYF.

Here the CDR3 reads CASSHAGTSNQPQHF. CDR3 bases: TGTGCCAGCAGTCATGCGGGGACTAGCAATCAGCCCCAGCATTTT. The V gene is TRBV27, the J gene TRBJ1-5, with D perhaps TRBD1 (5 bases). V was clipped by 5 bases and J by 0 bases, with 11 bases between them. CDR1 and CDR2 (germline): MNHEY, SMNVEV (reference sequence). The CDR3 extends over 15 amino acids.

This clonotype showed up many times. The chain has TRBV7-9 and TRBJ2-3; D ambiguous. CDR1 is SEHNR and CDR2 is FQNEAQ in the germline V gene (reference sequence). The CDR3 contains 15 residues. With 4 bases removed from V and 4 bases from J, the gap between germline ends came to 15 bases. The CDR3 DNA is TGTGCCAGCAGCTATCGGGCTCGTGGGGCAGATACGCAGTATTTT. Amino acids: CASSYRARGADTQYF. The variable domain in full, completed from reference TRBV7-9 and TRBJ2-3, reads DTGVSQNPRHKITKRGQNVTFRCDPISEHNRLYWYRQTLGQGPEFLTYFQNEAQLEKSRLLSDRFSAERPKGSFSTLEIQRTEQGDSAMYLCASSYRARGADTQYFGPGTRLTVL.

This clonotype was counted only a few times. The chain uses TRBV27 and TRBJ1-5, with D uncertain. This CDR3 region has 13 residues. Trimming stripped 3 bases from V and 3 bases from J, with 6 bases between. Per the germline V gene, CDR1 is MNHEY and CDR2 is SMNVEV (reference sequence). CDR3 loop: CASSLGFNQPQHF. Written as DNA, the CDR3 is TGTGCCAGCAGTTTGGGTTTCAATCAGCCCCAGCATTTT.

V gene TRBV10-3 combines with J gene TRBJ2-6, with D maybe TRBD2 (7 bases). V lost 3 bases to trimming and J lost 0 bases, with 9 bases between them. CDR1 and CDR2 from the germline V gene are ENHRY and SYGVKD. The CDR3 has 16 residues. Written as DNA, the CDR3 is TGTGCCATCAGTGAAGGGGGGGCCTCTGGGGCCAACGTCCTGACTTTC. This sequence encodes CAISEGGASGANVLTF.

As for this clonotype: A much larger clonotype is one base distant, so this may be a read error. V and J are TRBV2 and TRBJ2-1; D may be TRBD2 (5 bases). The CDR3 extends over 13 amino acids. The germline V gene has CDR1 SNHLY and CDR2 FYNNEI. As DNA, the CDR3 is TGTGCCAGCAAGGAGGCGGTCTACAATGAGCAGGTCTTC. Amino acid sequence: CASKEAVYNEQVF.

CDR3 in amino acids: CASSEAGATFQPQHF. The CDR3 bases are TGTGCCAGCAGTGAAGCAGGGGCGACGTTTCAGCCCCAGCATTTT. The rearrangement links TRBV6-1 to TRBJ1-5, with a tentative D call TRBD1 (5 bases). Germline CDR1 MNHNS, CDR2 SASEGT. Trimming cost V 0 bases and J 6 bases, with 12 bases left between them. The CDR3 covers 15 residues.

Only a few counts were recorded for this clonotype. This chain uses TRBV20-1 with TRBJ2-3; 9 nucleotides agree with TRBD2. The CDR3 extends over 16 amino acids. CDR1 and CDR2 (germline): DFQATT, SNEGSKA (reference sequence). J was trimmed by 2 bases and V by 6 bases; bases with no gene match: 12. CDR3 sequence reads: CSAKSLAGRYTDTQYF. DNA for the CDR3: TGCAGTGCAAAATCGCTAGCGGGGAGGTACACAGATACGCAGTATTTT.

In this sample, this clonotype turned up many times. The chain joins TRBV7-9 to TRBJ1-1; the D is unclear. This CDR3 has 13 residues. Deletions cut 0 bases from V and 7 bases from J, with 9 bases between. CDR1 is SEHNR, CDR2 FQNEAQ, per germline (reference sequence). The CDR3 here is CASSLAWGGEAFF. The CDR3 DNA is TGTGCCAGCAGCTTAGCGTGGGGTGGTGAAGCTTTCTTT.

At least ten counts were recorded for this clonotype. The genes are TRBV20-1 and TRBJ2-7, with D tentatively TRBD1 or TRBD2 (6 bases each). CDR3 size: 13 residues. Trimming took 4 bases from V and 7 from J, leaving 17 bases between them. Germline V CDR1 and CDR2: DFQATT, SNEGSKA (reference sequence). The CDR3 DNA reads TGCAGTGCTATCAGGGGAGGACTACGGGAGCAGTACTTC. This codes for CSAIRGGLREQYF.

The chain employs TRBV9 and TRBJ2-2, with 7 bases that match TRBD1. The CDR3 is 15 residues long. The V gene end was trimmed by 3 bases and the J gene end by 5 bases; junction bases not matched to a gene: 7. Germline loops: CDR1 SGDLS, CDR2 YYNGEE. The CDR3 protein is CASSGRDSETGELFF. CDR3 in DNA: TGTGCCAGCAGCGGCCGGGACAGCGAAACCGGGGAGCTGTTTTTT.

V usage is TRBV25-1 and J usage is TRBJ1-4, with 9 bases identical to TRBD1. CDR3 size: 15 residues. V shed 3 bases and J 8 bases; nucleotides not matched to a gene: 7. Germline V CDR1 and CDR2: MGHDK, SYGVNS. The CDR3 DNA reads TGTGCCAGCAGTGACACAGGGGGCTCCGGCGAAAAACTGTTTTTT. This translates into CASSDTGGSGEKLFF.

This clonotype was detected only once. V usage is TRBV7-9 and J usage is TRBJ2-1; tentative D call: TRBD1 (6 bases). The CDR3 has 15 amino acids. Germline V CDR1 and CDR2: SEHNR, FQNEAQ (reference sequence). Deletions cut 6 bases from V and 8 bases from J, with 20 bases between. The CDR3 nucleotides read TGTGCCAGCAGTCGAGACAGGCTCCCTAGGGATGAGCAGTTCTTC. It encodes CASSRDRLPRDEQFF.

The V gene is TRBV28, the J gene TRBJ1-1, with 10 bases lining up with TRBD1. There are 16 residues in the CDR3. Trimming cost V 3 bases and J 3 bases; bases outside gene matches: 7. The germline gives CDR1 MDHEN, CDR2 SYDVKM. CDR3 bases: TGTGCCAGCAGTTTGCTACCGGGACAGGGGCACACTGAAGCTTTCTTT. Its protein product is CASSLLPGQGHTEAFF.

This clonotype has just a few counts. One base away lies a much larger clone, so this may be a sequencing read error. This sequence joins TRBV6-2 or TRBV6-3 and TRBJ1-1, with 7 bases identical to TRBD1. The germline V gene has CDR1 MNHEY and CDR2 SVGEGT. CDR3 length: 13 amino acids. The CDR3 loop reads CASRAQGNTEASF. CDR3 nucleotide sequence: TGTGCCAGCAGAGCACAGGGGAACACTGAAGCTTCCTTT.

This clonotype was counted between two and nine times. The gene calls are TRBV4-1 and TRBJ2-1; the match to TRBD2 covers 8 bases. This CDR3 has 16 amino acids. After removal of 0 bases from V and 6 bases from J, the junction contained 7 bases not matched to a gene. The germline CDR1 and CDR2 sequences are MGHRA and YSYEKL. CDR3 DNA sequence: TGCGCCAGCAGCCAAGAGTTTGAGACTAGCGCCAATGAGCAGTTCTTC. Protein: CASSQEFETSANEQFF.

This clonotype was recorded at least ten times. The J gene is TRBJ1-1, the V gene TRBV7-3; TRBD1 is a possible D gene (5 bases). Per germline, CDR1 SGHTA and CDR2 FQGTGA. V dropped 5 bases and J dropped 2 bases, with 15 bases sitting between them. The CDR3 runs 15 residues. CDR3 sequence: CASSNSGAPNTEAFF. The CDR3 DNA sequence: TGTGCCAGCAGCAACTCCGGGGCACCCAACACTGAAGCTTTCTTT.